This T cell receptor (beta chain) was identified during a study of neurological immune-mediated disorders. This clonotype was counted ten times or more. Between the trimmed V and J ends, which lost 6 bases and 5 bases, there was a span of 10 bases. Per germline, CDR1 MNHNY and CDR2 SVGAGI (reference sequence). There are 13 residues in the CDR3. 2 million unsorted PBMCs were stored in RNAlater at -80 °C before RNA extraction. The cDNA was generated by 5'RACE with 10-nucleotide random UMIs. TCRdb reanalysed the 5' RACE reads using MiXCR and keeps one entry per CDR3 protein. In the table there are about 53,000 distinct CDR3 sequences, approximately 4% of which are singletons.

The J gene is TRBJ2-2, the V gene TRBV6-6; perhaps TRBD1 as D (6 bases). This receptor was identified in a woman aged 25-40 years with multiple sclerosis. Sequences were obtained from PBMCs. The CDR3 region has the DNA TGTGCCAGCAGGTCCAGGGGAACCGGGGAGCTGTTTTTT. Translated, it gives CASRSRGTGELFF.